Listed below are T cell receptor beta chains from one sample, sequenced in a study of T-cell reconstitution after alpha-beta-depleted transplantation in children. TCRdb used MiXCR to reprocess the PCR reads, holding one entry per CDR3 protein. The sample includes about 150,000 distinct CDR3 sequences, 11% seen only once; the top ten take approximately 13%. Sample: PBMCs, taken before TCRalphabeta/CD19-depleted stem cell transplant. All receptors derive from a boy aged 2 to 10 with acute myeloid leukemia, due to receive a stem cell transplant. The CDR3 runs from the conserved cysteine through the conserved F or W. D genes are given only for firm matches. Clone size is given for some rows only: seen once, a few or many times, or a class if the clone is expanded.

size	J	V	D	DNA	CDR3
many	TRBJ2-1	TRBV7-6	-	TGTGCCAGCAGCGTGGGCCTGGCGGTCTCCTACAATGAGCAGTTCTTC	CASSVGLAVSYNEQFF
-	TRBJ2-1	TRBV24-1	-	TGTGCCACCGGGGAGGCGCGGACGTCCTACAATGAGCAGTTCTTC	CATGEARTSYNEQFF
many	TRBJ2-2	TRBV5-1	TRBD2	TGCGCCAGCAGCTTCGGTCCTAGCGGGGGGAAACCCACCGGGGAGCTGTTTTTT	CASSFGPSGGKPTGELFF
-	TRBJ2-3	TRBV30	TRBD1	TGTGCCTGGAGTGGCCAGGGGGGCACAGATACGCAGTATTTT	CAWSGQGGTDTQYF
few	TRBJ1-3	TRBV29-1	-	TGCAGCGGTATGCTGTTCGGAAACACCATATATTTT	CSGMLFGNTIYF
many	TRBJ2-7	TRBV20-1	TRBD1	TGCAGTGGGGACAGGGGCTTGGAAGACTACGAGCAGTACTTC	CSGDRGLEDYEQYF
few	TRBJ2-6	TRBV5-1	TRBD1	TGCGCCAGCAGCTGGAAAGCCGGGACAGGGGCTATAGATTCGGGCTCTGGGGCCAACGTCCTGACTTTC	CASSWKAGTGAIDSGSGANVLTF
many	TRBJ2-7	TRBV10-3	TRBD1	TGTGCCATCAGTGATCCGGACAGGGGGCTTTACGAGCAGTACTTC	CAISDPDRGLYEQYF
many	TRBJ1-1	TRBV27	-	TGTGCCACCTGGGACACCCCGAACACTGAAGCTTTCTTT	CATWDTPNTEAFF
many	TRBJ1-1	TRBV6-5	TRBD1	TGTGCCAGCAGTTACTGGGACAGGGGGGAGACTGAAGCTTTCTTT	CASSYWDRGETEAFF
many	TRBJ1-1	TRBV7-9	-	TGTGCCAGCAGCTTGGCAGCCGGGTGGGGTGAAGCTTTCTTT	CASSLAAGWGEAFF
few	TRBJ2-7	TRBV5-8	-	TGTGCCAGCAGCTTGTATCCGGAATCCCCCTACTACGAGCAGTACTTC	CASSLYPESPYYEQYF
-	TRBJ2-7	TRBV2	TRBD2	TGTGCCAGCAAGGCTAGCGGGAGCTCCTACGAGCAGTACTTC	CASKASGSSYEQYF
many	TRBJ2-4	TRBV20-1	TRBD1	TGCAGTGCTCCCGGGATGGACAGGGGGCGGGTCGTGGCCAAAAACATTCAGTACTTC	CSAPGMDRGRVVAKNIQYF
many	TRBJ2-7	TRBV5-1	-	TGTGCCAGCAGTTTAGGGGGGGAGCAGTACTTC	CASSLGGEQYF
many	TRBJ2-7	TRBV28	TRBD1	TGTGCCAGCAGTCTTCGGACAGGGCGCTCCTACGAGCAGTACTTC	CASSLRTGRSYEQYF
many	TRBJ2-3	TRBV4-2	-	TGTGCCAGCATAATTCAACTGGGGAGCCTCACAGATACGCAGTATTTT	CASIIQLGSLTDTQYF
many	TRBJ1-2	TRBV21-1	-	TGTGCCAGCAGCCCTGTCCCCAGTGGCTACACCTTC	CASSPVPSGYTF
many	TRBJ1-1	TRBV20-1	TRBD1	TGCAGTGCTAGGAGGGGGCAGGGCACTGAAGCTTTCTTT	CSARRGQGTEAFF
many	TRBJ2-2	TRBV20-1	-	TGCAGTACACAGAGAGGGTCCACCGGGGAGCTGTTTTTT	CSTQRGSTGELFF
-	TRBJ2-5	TRBV4-2	-	TGTGCCATCAGCCCCGGGCCCGCCGGGACCCAGTACTTC	CAISPGPAGTQYF
many	TRBJ1-4	TRBV28	-	TGTGCCAGCAGTATGGACAGTGCAACTAATGAAAAACTGTTTTTT	CASSMDSATNEKLFF
many	TRBJ2-1	TRBV20-1	TRBD1	TGCAGTGCTTCGACAGGGGGGGGCGGCAATGAGCAGTTCTTC	CSASTGGGGNEQFF
many	TRBJ2-7	TRBV20-1	TRBD1	TGCAGTGCTATCCCGGGACAGCTTCCCTACGAGCAGTACTTC	CSAIPGQLPYEQYF
many	TRBJ2-2	TRBV20-1	-	TGCAGTGCTCCAGGAGTGGGGGGACATTCGAACACCGGGGAGCTGTTTTTT	CSAPGVGGHSNTGELFF
many	TRBJ2-5	TRBV29-1	TRBD1	TGCAGCGTTGAAACAGGGGACCAAGAGACCCAGTACTTC	CSVETGDQETQYF
-	TRBJ2-6	TRBV6-1	-	TGTGTCAGCCAAGCTGAAGGGGCGACTGGGGCCAACGCCCTGACTTTC	CVSQAEGATGANALTF
many	TRBJ1-5	TRBV10-3	-	TGTGCCATCAGTGAGTCGACTGGGGGCAATCAGCCCCAGCATTTT	CAISESTGGNQPQHF
few	TRBJ1-6	TRBV20-1	TRBD1	TGCAGTGCTAGAAAGGGACAGAATAATTCACCCCTCCACTTT	CSARKGQNNSPLHF
many	TRBJ2-1	TRBV9	TRBD2	TGTGCCAGCAGCGGATTACTAGCGGGAGGGTACAATGAGCAGTTCTTC	CASSGLLAGGYNEQFF
many	TRBJ1-2	TRBV18	-	TGTGCCAGCTCACCAGCAGGAGGGGTCGGGGGCTACACCTTC	CASSPAGGVGGYTF
many	TRBJ2-2	TRBV5-1	-	TGCGCCAGCAGCTCGGGACATCTGACCGGGGAGCTGTTTTTT	CASSSGHLTGELFF
many	TRBJ1-2	TRBV20-1	-	TGCAGTGCTAGGAAAACAGGTCTTTATGGCTACACCTTC	CSARKTGLYGYTF
many	TRBJ2-5	TRBV11-2	TRBD1	TGTGCCAGCAGCCACGGGACAGGGCAAGAGACCCAGTACTTC	CASSHGTGQETQYF
many	TRBJ2-1	TRBV27	-	TGTGCCAGCAGTTTAGCGTTGCGGTCCTCCTACAATGAGCAGTTCTTC	CASSLALRSSYNEQFF
many	TRBJ1-2	TRBV28	-	TGTGCCAGCAGTTTATTAGTGTTGGTGGCAGGGGTCGGCTACACCTTC	CASSLLVLVAGVGYTF
many	TRBJ2-3	TRBV29-1	TRBD2	TGCAGCGTTGAAGATCCGGGGACTAGCGGGAGGTTGACAGATACGCAGTATTTT	CSVEDPGTSGRLTDTQYF
many	TRBJ2-7	TRBV4-2	TRBD2	TGTGCCAGCAGCCAAGATATCGCTAGCGGGAATGAGCAGTACTTC	CASSQDIASGNEQYF
-	TRBJ2-1	TRBV29-1	TRBD1	TGCAGCGTTGAAGGGACAGGGATTAGCAATGAGCAGTTCTTC	CSVEGTGISNEQFF
many	TRBJ1-1	TRBV5-1	TRBD1	TGCGCCAGCAGCTTTTACCGGACAGGGGAGTCTGAAGCTTTCTTT	CASSFYRTGESEAFF
many	TRBJ1-1	TRBV5-1	-	TGCGCCAGCAGCTTGTTAAACTCGGTGGGAAAGAACACTGAAGCTTTCTTT	CASSLLNSVGKNTEAFF
many	TRBJ2-7	TRBV12-3/TRBV12-4	TRBD2	TGTGCCAGCAGCCCAACTAGCGTAGTGTCCTACGAGCAGTACTTC	CASSPTSVVSYEQYF
many	TRBJ1-3	TRBV5-5	-	TGTGCCAGCAGCCTTGAGAGACATATCGGAAACACCATATATTTT	CASSLERHIGNTIYF
many	TRBJ1-5	TRBV3-1	-	TGTGCCAGCAGCCAAGAGGGGTGGGCAGGCGCTCAGCCCCAGCATTTT	CASSQEGWAGAQPQHF
-	TRBJ1-2	TRBV7-7	-	TGTGCCAGCGCGATCAGCCCAGGGGAGCGGATCTATGGCTACACCTTC	CASAISPGERIYGYTF
-	TRBJ2-1	TRBV11-1	TRBD1	TGTGCCAGCAGCCAGGGACAGGGGTCGGATGAGCAGTTCTTC	CASSQGQGSDEQFF
many	TRBJ2-1	TRBV5-5	-	TGTGCCAGCAGCCCCCATTCCCCCAGGGGGGGTAATGAGCAGTTCTTC	CASSPHSPRGGNEQFF
-	TRBJ2-1	TRBV7-9	-	TGTGCCAGCAGCTTAGCACCCCCTGAGCAGTTCTTC	CASSLAPPEQFF
many	TRBJ2-2	TRBV20-1	TRBD2	TGCAGTGCTTTCGCGGGGGGTGCGAACACCGGGGAGCTGTTTTTT	CSAFAGGANTGELFF
many	TRBJ2-2	TRBV6-4	-	TGTGCCAGCAGTGCCCTAGCGAACACCGGGGAGCTGTTTTTT	CASSALANTGELFF
-	TRBJ1-5	TRBV12-3/TRBV12-4	-	TGTGCCAGCACCGAAGGAGGGGTTCAGCCCCAGCATTTT	CASTEGGVQPQHF
many	TRBJ1-1	TRBV7-6	-	TGTGCCAGCAGCTTAGCGCAGGTCACTGAAGCTTTCTTT	CASSLAQVTEAFF
many	TRBJ1-2	TRBV20-1	-	TGCAGTGCTCCCATGGGGCAGGGTGGTGGCTACACCTTC	CSAPMGQGGGYTF
once	TRBJ2-1	TRBV13	TRBD1	TGTGCCAGCAGCATTTGGGACAGGGGGGGCAATGAGCAGTTCTTC	CASSIWDRGGNEQFF
many	TRBJ1-6	TRBV20-1	-	TGCAGTGCTAGAGATATTAGGGAGAGTTCACCCCTCCACTTT	CSARDIRESSPLHF
many	TRBJ2-1	TRBV27	TRBD1	TGTGCCAGCAGTGCAACAGGGGGCGGACTCAATGAGCAGTTCTTC	CASSATGGGLNEQFF
many	TRBJ2-2	TRBV5-1	-	TGCGCCAGCAGCTTGGTCCCGTCGCGGGGAACGAACACCGGGGAGCTGTTTTTT	CASSLVPSRGTNTGELFF
many	TRBJ2-5	TRBV20-1	-	TGCAGTGCTAACGGCCCAACCGGGGAGACCCAGTACTTC	CSANGPTGETQYF